Listed below are T cell receptor beta chains from one sample, sequenced in a study of T cells of healthy individuals. One entry per CDR3 protein results from TCRdb running MiXCR on the 5' RACE reads. The repertoire holds 95,000 to 100,000 distinct CDR3 sequences, with 15% to 20% as singletons. The receptors were gathered from a human donor in good health. The CDR3 runs from the conserved cysteine through the conserved F or W. The order of the fields is J gene, clone size, CDR3 length, V gene, D gene, CDR3 protein, CDR3 DNA. A D gene is named only where the DNA matches it firmly. Where a row states a size, it is once, few, many or the class of an expanded clone; other rows omit it.

TRBJ1-6,few,16,TRBV27,TRBD1,CASSFLGQGLVSPLHF,TGTGCCAGCAGTTTCCTCGGACAGGGCCTAGTTTCACCCCTCCACTTT
TRBJ1-3,many,15,TRBV14,TRBD1,CASSLRTGPGNTIYF,TGTGCCAGCAGCCTAAGGACAGGACCTGGAAACACCATATATTTT
TRBJ1-1,NA,14,TRBV6-2/TRBV6-3,NA,CASSYGTRNTEAFF,TGTGCCAGCAGTTATGGTACCAGAAACACTGAAGCTTTCTTT
TRBJ1-2,few,12,TRBV6-2/TRBV6-3,NA,CASSYRMYGYTF,TGTGCCAGCAGTTATAGGATGTATGGCTACACCTTC
TRBJ1-5,many,14,TRBV7-2,NA,CASSFSTGSQPQHF,TGTGCCAGCAGCTTCTCGACAGGTAGTCAGCCCCAGCATTTT
TRBJ2-1,many,15,TRBV9,NA,CASSVGRGTYNEQFF,TGTGCCAGCAGCGTAGGGCGGGGGACATACAATGAGCAGTTCTTC
TRBJ2-5,NA,16,TRBV20-1,TRBD2,CSARGRTSGSRETQYF,TGCAGTGCTAGAGGAAGGACTAGCGGGAGTAGAGAGACCCAGTACTTC
TRBJ2-7,NA,15,TRBV4-3,NA,CASSQDMGPNYEQYF,TGCGCCAGCAGCCAAGATATGGGACCAAACTACGAGCAGTACTTC
TRBJ2-4,few,17,TRBV4-1,TRBD2,CASSQYRLAGGFHIQYF,TGCGCCAGCAGCCAATATCGACTAGCGGGGGGTTTTCACATTCAGTACTTC
TRBJ1-1,NA,15,TRBV4-3,NA,CASKPGVLGYTEAFF,TGCGCCAGCAAGCCGGGGGTTTTGGGGTACACTGAAGCTTTCTTT
TRBJ1-4,NA,13,TRBV2,NA,CASSGDSFEKLFF,TGTGCCAGCAGCGGCGACAGCTTTGAAAAACTGTTTTTT
TRBJ1-5,NA,14,TRBV20-1,NA,CSARVGSSNQPQHF,TGCAGTGCTAGAGTAGGCTCTAGCAATCAGCCCCAGCATTTT
TRBJ2-3,NA,14,TRBV5-5,NA,CASSLVAATDTQYF,TGTGCCAGCAGCTTGGTAGCGGCTACAGATACGCAGTATTTT
TRBJ1-5,many,13,TRBV6-2/TRBV6-3,NA,CASSYHTYQPQHF,TGTGCCAGCAGTTACCACACTTATCAGCCCCAGCATTTT
TRBJ1-1,many,14,TRBV20-1,NA,CSETGRGADTEAFF,TGCAGTGAAACGGGAAGGGGAGCGGACACTGAAGCTTTCTTT
TRBJ2-3,few,15,TRBV20-1,NA,CSARDEGGGTDTQYF,TGCAGTGCTAGAGACGAGGGGGGTGGCACAGATACGCAGTATTTT
TRBJ2-1,NA,14,TRBV28,TRBD1,CASSSGQGFREQFF,TGTGCCAGCAGTAGCGGACAGGGATTCCGGGAGCAGTTCTTC
TRBJ2-2,NA,15,TRBV30,NA,CASAQLTGNTGELFF,TGTGCCTCCGCCCAACTAACAGGGAACACCGGGGAGCTGTTTTTT
TRBJ2-2,few,15,TRBV4-2,NA,CASSQKGGVTGELFF,TGTGCCAGCAGCCAAAAGGGCGGGGTCACCGGGGAGCTGTTTTTT
TRBJ2-7,few,14,TRBV7-9,TRBD2,CASSSSGSWGEQYF,TGTGCCAGCAGCTCCAGCGGGAGCTGGGGAGAGCAGTACTTC
TRBJ2-2,NA,16,TRBV4-3,NA,CASSQEFGLNTGELFF,TGCGCCAGCAGCCAAGAATTCGGACTAAACACCGGGGAGCTGTTTTTT
TRBJ2-7,NA,16,TRBV6-5,NA,CASSSYRAQVIHEQYF,TGTGCCAGCAGTTCCTATAGGGCCCAAGTAATCCACGAGCAGTACTTC
TRBJ2-7,NA,15,TRBV2,TRBD2,CASSEWLAGGYEQYF,TGTGCCAGCAGTGAATGGCTAGCGGGAGGCTACGAGCAGTACTTC
TRBJ1-2,few,13,TRBV12-3/TRBV12-4,NA,CASRLDRTMVDTF,TGTGCCAGCAGGTTAGACAGGACCATGGTTGACACCTTC
TRBJ2-7,NA,14,TRBV14,TRBD2,CASSQGGSGYEQYF,TGTGCCAGCAGCCAGGGGGGGTCCGGCTACGAGCAGTACTTC
TRBJ1-5,NA,16,TRBV7-9,NA,CASSLGQPEGGQPQHF,TGTGCCAGCAGTTTAGGCCAGCCCGAGGGAGGGCAGCCCCAGCATTTT
TRBJ2-7,many,14,TRBV5-5,NA,CASSLDVTAYEQYF,TGTGCCAGCAGCTTGGATGTTACAGCCTACGAGCAGTACTTC
TRBJ2-1,few,16,TRBV6-4,TRBD2,CASSRLAGDPYNEQFF,TGTGCCAGCAGCAGACTAGCGGGGGACCCATACAATGAGCAGTTCTTC
TRBJ2-3,many,15,TRBV6-5,TRBD1,CASSSRQGAGDTQYF,TGTGCCAGCAGTTCTAGACAGGGGGCAGGAGATACGCAGTATTTT
TRBJ2-7,many,11,TRBV20-1,NA,CSAKTGYEQYF,TGCAGTGCTAAGACTGGCTACGAGCAGTACTTC
TRBJ1-2,few,11,TRBV15,NA,CATGTAYGYTF,TGTGCCACTGGGACCGCGTATGGCTACACCTTC
TRBJ1-6,many,13,TRBV10-3,NA,CASKGQYNSPLHF,TGTGCCAGCAAAGGCCAGTATAATTCACCCCTCCACTTT
TRBJ2-7,many,15,TRBV5-1,NA,CASSLMSGGPYEQYF,TGCGCCAGCAGCTTAATGTCCGGGGGACCCTACGAGCAGTACTTC
TRBJ1-6,many,14,TRBV28,TRBD1,CASTVPGGDSPLHF,TGTGCCAGCACCGTTCCAGGGGGCGATTCACCCCTCCACTTT
TRBJ1-1,few,14,TRBV19,NA,CASSITDMGTEAFF,TGTGCCAGTAGTATAACGGACATGGGCACTGAAGCTTTCTTT
TRBJ2-1,NA,14,TRBV7-8,NA,CASSTRRNSHEQFF,TGTGCCAGCAGCACAAGAAGAAACTCCCATGAGCAGTTCTTC
TRBJ2-1,many,15,TRBV19,TRBD2,CASSMLGLAFNEQFF,TGTGCCAGTAGTATGCTGGGACTAGCATTCAATGAGCAGTTCTTC
TRBJ2-2,few,15,TRBV6-6,NA,CASRLQLTNTGELFF,TGTGCCAGCAGACTACAGCTTACGAACACCGGGGAGCTGTTTTTT
TRBJ2-3,few,18,TRBV7-3,TRBD2,CASSPGLAGGGSTDTQYF,TGTGCCAGCAGCCCGGGACTAGCGGGGGGGGGAAGCACAGATACGCAGTATTTT
TRBJ1-5,NA,15,TRBV20-1,NA,CSATNVGRGGQPQHF,TGCAGTGCAACTAACGTGGGAAGGGGCGGTCAGCCCCAGCATTTT
TRBJ2-5,many,11,TRBV20-1,NA,CSAQYQETQYF,TGCAGTGCTCAGTACCAAGAGACCCAGTACTTC
TRBJ2-7,NA,14,TRBV7-3,TRBD2,CASSIASGDYEQYF,TGTGCCAGCAGCATCGCTAGCGGAGACTACGAGCAGTACTTC
TRBJ2-1,many,13,TRBV5-1,NA,CASSLPEYNEQFF,TGCGCCAGCAGCTTGCCGGAGTACAATGAGCAGTTCTTC
TRBJ2-2,NA,14,TRBV12-3/TRBV12-4,NA,CASSLEAFSGELFF,TGTGCCAGCAGTTTAGAGGCTTTCAGCGGGGAGCTGTTTTTT
TRBJ2-1,once,16,TRBV5-1,TRBD2,CASSTGLAGAPNEQFF,TGCGCCAGCAGCACGGGACTAGCGGGCGCCCCAAATGAGCAGTTCTTC
TRBJ2-5,few,15,TRBV7-8,TRBD2,CASRYSRTSRETQYF,TGTGCCAGCCGATACTCTAGGACTAGCCGTGAGACCCAGTACTTC